This T cell receptor beta chain is from a study of cytomegalovirus exposure and HLA in healthy donors. Study conclusions and caveats: While the bulk of TCR sequences proved rare, some public TCRs turned up in many donors. An Asian-associated ancestry cluster reportedly showed fewer N-insertions than the roughly 670-donor mean in a later analysis. A later analysis showed HLA-associated TCR beta chains outstripping equally common others in clonal expansion. It was confirmed in vitro that three of the CMV-associated chains were specific for CMV antigens.

CDR1 is SGHDT and CDR2 is YYEEEE in the germline V gene. V gave up 2 bases and J gave up 0 bases, with 9 bases separating them. The CDR3 loop spans 15 amino acids. A note on this clone: The antigen is undetermined.

Amplification used 60 Vbeta primers and 13 Jbeta primers. This table comes from immunoSEQ multiplex PCR, and its TCRdb copy is limited to in-frame clones, with some not included. The data contain fewer than 130,000 clones, roughly 70% of them singletons. The TCR was taken from a middle-aged man in good health and CMV-seropositive. V is TRBV5-6 and J is TRBJ2-1; maybe TRBD2 (5 bases). Sequenced: PBMCs. The CDR3: CASSFPGSSYNEQFF. The DNA for the CDR3 is TGTGCCAGCAGCTTTCCGGGAAGCTCCTACAATGAGCAGTTCTTC.